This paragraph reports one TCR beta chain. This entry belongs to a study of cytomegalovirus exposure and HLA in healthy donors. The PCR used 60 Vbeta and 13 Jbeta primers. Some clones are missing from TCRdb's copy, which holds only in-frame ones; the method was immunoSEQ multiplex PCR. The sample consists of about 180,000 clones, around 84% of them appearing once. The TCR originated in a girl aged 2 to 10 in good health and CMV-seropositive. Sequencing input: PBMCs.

CDR3 residues: CASSGGGGAANTQYF. The CDR3 coding sequence is TGTGCCAGCAGCGGGGGCGGGGGGGCGGCGAATACGCAGTATTTT. The rearrangement links TRBV5-4 to TRBJ2-3, with TRBD2 matching over 9 bases. The CDR3 runs 15 residues. V shed 4 bases and J 7 bases; nucleotides not matched to a gene: 10. CDR1 and CDR2 from the germline V gene are SGHNT and YYREEE (reference sequence).